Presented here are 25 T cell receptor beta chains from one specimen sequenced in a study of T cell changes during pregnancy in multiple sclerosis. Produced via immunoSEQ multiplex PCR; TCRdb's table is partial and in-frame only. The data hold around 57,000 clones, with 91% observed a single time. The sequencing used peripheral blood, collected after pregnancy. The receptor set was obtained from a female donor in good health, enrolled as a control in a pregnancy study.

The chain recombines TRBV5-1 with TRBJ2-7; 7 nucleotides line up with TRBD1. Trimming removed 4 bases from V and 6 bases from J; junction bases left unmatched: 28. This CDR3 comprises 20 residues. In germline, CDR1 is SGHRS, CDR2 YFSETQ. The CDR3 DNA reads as TGCGCCAGCAGCCCAAACCTGACAGGGATTAATTCCCCTGGGGTGTGCGAGCAGTACTTC. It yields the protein CASSPNLTGINSPGVCEQYF.

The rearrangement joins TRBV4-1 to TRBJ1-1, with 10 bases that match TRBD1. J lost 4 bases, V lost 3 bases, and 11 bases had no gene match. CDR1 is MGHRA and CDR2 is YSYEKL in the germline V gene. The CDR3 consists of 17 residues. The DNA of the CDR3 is TGCGCCAGCAGCCAGAGCACCGGGACAGGGGTCGGCACTGAAGCTTTCTTT. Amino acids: CASSQSTGTGVGTEAFF.

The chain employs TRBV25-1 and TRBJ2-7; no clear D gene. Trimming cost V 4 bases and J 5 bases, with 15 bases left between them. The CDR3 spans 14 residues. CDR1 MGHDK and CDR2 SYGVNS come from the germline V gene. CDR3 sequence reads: CASSARSSVHEQYF. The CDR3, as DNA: TGTGCCAGCAGTGCCAGGTCCTCGGTCCACGAGCAGTACTTC.

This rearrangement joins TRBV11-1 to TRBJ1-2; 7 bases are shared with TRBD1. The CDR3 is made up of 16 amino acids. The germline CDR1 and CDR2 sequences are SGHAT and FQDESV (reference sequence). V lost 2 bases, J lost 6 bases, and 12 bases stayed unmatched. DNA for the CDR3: TGTGCCAGCAGCTTACTATCCTCCGGGACAGCGCATGGCTACACCTTC. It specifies CASSLLSSGTAHGYTF.

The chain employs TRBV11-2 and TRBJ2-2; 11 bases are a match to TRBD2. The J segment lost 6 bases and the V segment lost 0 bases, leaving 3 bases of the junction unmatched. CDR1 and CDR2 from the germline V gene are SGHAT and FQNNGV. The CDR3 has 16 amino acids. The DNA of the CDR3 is TGTGCCAGCAGCTTAGAACTAGCGGGGGCCCCCGGGGAGCTGTTTTTT. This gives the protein CASSLELAGAPGELFF.

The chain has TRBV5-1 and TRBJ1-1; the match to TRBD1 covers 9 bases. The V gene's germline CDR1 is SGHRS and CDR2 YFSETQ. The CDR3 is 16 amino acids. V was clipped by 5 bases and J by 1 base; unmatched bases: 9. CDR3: CASSWGQGLRNTEAFF. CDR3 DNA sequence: TGCGCCAGCAGTTGGGGACAGGGTCTACGGAACACTGAAGCTTTCTTT.

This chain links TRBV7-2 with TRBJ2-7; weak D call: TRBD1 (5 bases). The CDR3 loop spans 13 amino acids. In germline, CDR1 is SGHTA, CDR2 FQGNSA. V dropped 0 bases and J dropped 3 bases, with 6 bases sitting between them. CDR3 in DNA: TGTGCCAGCAGCTTAGCGCAGGGCTACGAGCAGTACTTC. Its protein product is CASSLAQGYEQYF. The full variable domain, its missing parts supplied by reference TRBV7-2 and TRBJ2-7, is GAGVSQSPSNKVTEKGKDVELRCDPISGHTALYWYRQSLGQGLEFLIYFQGNSAPDKSGLPSDRFSAERTGGSVSTLTIQRTQQEDSAVYLCASSLAQGYEQYFGPGTRLTVT.

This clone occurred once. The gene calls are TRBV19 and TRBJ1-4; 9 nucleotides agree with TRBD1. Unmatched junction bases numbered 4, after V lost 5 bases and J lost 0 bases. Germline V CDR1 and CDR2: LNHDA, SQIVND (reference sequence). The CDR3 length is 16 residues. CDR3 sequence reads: CASSLRTGATNEKLFF. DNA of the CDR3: TGTGCCAGTAGTCTACGGACAGGGGCAACTAATGAAAAACTGTTTTTT.

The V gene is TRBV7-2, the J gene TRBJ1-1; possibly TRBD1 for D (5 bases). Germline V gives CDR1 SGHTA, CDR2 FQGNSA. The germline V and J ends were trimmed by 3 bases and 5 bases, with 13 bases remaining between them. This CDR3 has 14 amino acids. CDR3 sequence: CASSLGTARTEAFF. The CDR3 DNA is TGTGCCAGCAGCTTGGGGACTGCGAGAACTGAAGCTTTCTTT.

CDR3: CATSRGPGEQFF. CDR3 DNA sequence: TGTGCCACCAGCAGAGGTCCCGGGGAGCAGTTCTTC. J is TRBJ2-1 and V is TRBV15; D uncertain. The CDR3 is 12 amino acids. The V gene lost 1 base and the J gene lost 10 bases, with 8 bases spanning the gap. The germline V gene has CDR1 LNHNV and CDR2 YYDKDF (reference sequence).

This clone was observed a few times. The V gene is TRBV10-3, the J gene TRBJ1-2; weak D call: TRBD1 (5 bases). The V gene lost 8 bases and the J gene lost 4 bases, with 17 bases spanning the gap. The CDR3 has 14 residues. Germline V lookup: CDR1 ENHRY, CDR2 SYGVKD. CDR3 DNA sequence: TGTGCCATCCATCGCGGGGGGACCGGCTATGGCTACACCTTC. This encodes CAIHRGGTGYGYTF.

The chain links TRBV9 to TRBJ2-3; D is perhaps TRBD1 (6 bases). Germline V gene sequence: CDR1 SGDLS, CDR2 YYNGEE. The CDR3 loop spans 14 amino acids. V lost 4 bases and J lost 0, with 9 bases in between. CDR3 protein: CASSTGQSTDTQYF. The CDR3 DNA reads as TGTGCCAGCAGCACCGGACAGAGCACAGATACGCAGTATTTT.

CDR3 coding DNA: TGTGCCAGCAGTACTCCCGGACAGGGGATTCTCTACGAGCAGTACTTC. Its protein is CASSTPGQGILYEQYF. The chain recombines TRBV27 with TRBJ2-7, with 9 bases matching TRBD1. The CDR3 runs to 16 residues. Germline V CDR1 and CDR2: MNHEY, SMNVEV (reference sequence). The V segment lost 5 bases and the J segment 3 bases; nucleotides outside the gene matches: 11.

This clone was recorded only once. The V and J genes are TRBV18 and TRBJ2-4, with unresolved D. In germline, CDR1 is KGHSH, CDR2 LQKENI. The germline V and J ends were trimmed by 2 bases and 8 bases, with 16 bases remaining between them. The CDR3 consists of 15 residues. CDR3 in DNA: TGTGCCAGCTCACCAAATGCGCTCCAAAGAGACATTCAGTACTTC. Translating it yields CASSPNALQRDIQYF.

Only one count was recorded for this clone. In nucleotides, the CDR3 is TGCAGCGTTGGCGGGAACCCGGTTGGTGAAAAACTGTTTTTT. This translates into CSVGGNPVGEKLFF. The gene calls are TRBV29-1 and TRBJ1-4; D unresolved. Germline V gives CDR1 SQVTM, CDR2 ANQGSEA. V was shortened by 4 bases and J by 7 bases, with 16 bases between the two germline ends. CDR3 length: 14 residues.

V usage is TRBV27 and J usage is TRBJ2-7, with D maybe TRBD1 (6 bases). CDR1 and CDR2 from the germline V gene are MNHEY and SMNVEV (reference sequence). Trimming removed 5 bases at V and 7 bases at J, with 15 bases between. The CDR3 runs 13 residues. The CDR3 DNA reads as TGTGCCAGCAGTATCTTACAGGGTGAGGAGCAGTACTTC. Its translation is CASSILQGEEQYF.

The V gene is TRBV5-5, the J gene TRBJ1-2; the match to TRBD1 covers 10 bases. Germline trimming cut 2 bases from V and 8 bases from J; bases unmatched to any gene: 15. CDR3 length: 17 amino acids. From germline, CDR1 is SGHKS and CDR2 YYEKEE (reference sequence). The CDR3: CASSFLRTGQGGWGYTF. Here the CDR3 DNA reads TGTGCCAGCAGCTTTCTACGAACCGGACAGGGGGGGTGGGGCTACACCTTC.

DNA of the CDR3: TGTGCCAGCAGTGAACAGGGCCTAGCCAAAAACATTCAGTACTTC. Protein sequence: CASSEQGLAKNIQYF. V and J are TRBV2 and TRBJ2-4, with D possibly being TRBD1 (5 bases). The CDR3 has 15 amino acids. Germline CDR1 SNHLY, CDR2 FYNNEI. V lost 2 bases, J lost 0 bases, and 8 bases lay in between. The entire variable domain, with the rest obtained from reference TRBV2 and TRBJ2-4, is as follows: EPEVTQTPSHQVTQMGQEVILRCVPISNHLYFYWYRQILGQKVEFLVSFYNNEISEKSEIFDDQFSVERPDGSNFTLKIRSTKLEDSAMYFCASSEQGLAKNIQYFGAGTRLSVL.

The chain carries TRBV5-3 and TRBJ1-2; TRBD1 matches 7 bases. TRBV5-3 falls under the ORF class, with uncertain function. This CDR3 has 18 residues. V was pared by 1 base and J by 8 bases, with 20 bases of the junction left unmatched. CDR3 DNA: TGTGCCAGAAGCTTGTTATCATTCAGGGACAGCTTTCGTTGGGGCTACACCTTC. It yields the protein CARSLLSFRDSFRWGYTF.

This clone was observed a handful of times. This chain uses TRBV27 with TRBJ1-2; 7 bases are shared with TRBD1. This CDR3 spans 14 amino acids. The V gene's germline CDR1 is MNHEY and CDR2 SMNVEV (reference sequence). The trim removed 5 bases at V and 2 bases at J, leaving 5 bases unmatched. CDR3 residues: CASSHGDRNYGYTF. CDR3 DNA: TGTGCCAGCAGTCACGGGGACAGAAACTATGGCTACACCTTC.

In nucleotides, the CDR3 is TGTGCCAGCAGACCGGGACAGGGAACAACTGAAGCTTTCTTT. Translation gives CASRPGQGTTEAFF. The V and J genes are TRBV5-6 and TRBJ1-1, with 9 bases lining up with TRBD1. Per germline, CDR1 SGHDT and CDR2 YYEEEE. This CDR3 has 14 residues. Trimming at V came to 5 bases and at J to 5 bases, leaving 7 bases not matched to a gene.

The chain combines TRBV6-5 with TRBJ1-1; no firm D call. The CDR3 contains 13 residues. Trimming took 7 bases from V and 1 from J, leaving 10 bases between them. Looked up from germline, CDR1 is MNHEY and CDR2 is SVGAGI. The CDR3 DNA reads TGTGCCAGCAAAAAAACAGCGAACACTGAAGCTTTCTTT. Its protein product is CASKKTANTEAFF.

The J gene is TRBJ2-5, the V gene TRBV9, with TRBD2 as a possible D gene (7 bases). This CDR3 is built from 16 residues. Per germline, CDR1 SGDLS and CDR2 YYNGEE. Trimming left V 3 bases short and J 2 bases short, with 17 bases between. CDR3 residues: CASSEGHRGGQETQYF. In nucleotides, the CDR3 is TGTGCCAGCAGCGAGGGCCATAGGGGGGGACAAGAGACCCAGTACTTC.

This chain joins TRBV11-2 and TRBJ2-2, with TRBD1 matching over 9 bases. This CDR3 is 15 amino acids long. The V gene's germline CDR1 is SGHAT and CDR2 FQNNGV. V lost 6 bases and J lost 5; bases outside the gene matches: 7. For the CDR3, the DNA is TGTGCCAGCAGATACGGGACAGGGACGACCGGGGAGCTGTTTTTT. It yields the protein CASRYGTGTTGELFF.

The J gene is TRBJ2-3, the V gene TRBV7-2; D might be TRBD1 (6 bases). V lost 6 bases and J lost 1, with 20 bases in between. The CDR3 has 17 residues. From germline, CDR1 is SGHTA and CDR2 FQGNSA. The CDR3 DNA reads TGTGCCAGCAGTTTTCCCCCGCCAGGGGTGGGCACAGATACGCAGTATTTT. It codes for CASSFPPPGVGTDTQYF.